Reported below is one T cell receptor beta chain. The sample originates from a study of blood T cell repertoires in COVID-19. Original analysis: Researchers report that nucleated cell counts were estimated from reference gene primer amplification. The data were produced by immunoSEQ multiplex PCR, yet TCRdb's version contains in-frame clones alone and is incomplete. D and trimming come from the DNA, and the V and J calls and clone size come from that table. The repertoire holds about 39,000 clones, with 79% as singletons. CDR1 and CDR2 from the germline V gene are WSHSY and SAAADI. The CDR3 is 13 amino acids. V was shortened by 6 bases and J by 0 bases, with 7 bases between the two germline ends.

This receptor was obtained from an older man with acute or convalescent COVID-19. Sequenced material: peripheral blood. The V gene is TRBV10-2, the J gene TRBJ2-3, with unresolved D. Here the CDR3 reads CASRGPSTDTQYF. The DNA for the CDR3 is TGCGCCAGCAGGGGCCCTAGCACAGATACGCAGTATTTT.